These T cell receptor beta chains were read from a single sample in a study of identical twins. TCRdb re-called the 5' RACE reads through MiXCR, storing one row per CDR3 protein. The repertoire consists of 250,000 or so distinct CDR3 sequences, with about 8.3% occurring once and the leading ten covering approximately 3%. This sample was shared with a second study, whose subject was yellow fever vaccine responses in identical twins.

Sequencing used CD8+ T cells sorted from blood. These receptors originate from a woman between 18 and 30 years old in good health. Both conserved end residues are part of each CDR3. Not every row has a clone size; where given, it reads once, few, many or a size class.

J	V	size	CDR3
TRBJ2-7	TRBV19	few	CASSPGQGTYEQYF
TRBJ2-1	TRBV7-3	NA	CASSPSGWQGRINEQFF
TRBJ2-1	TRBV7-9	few	CASSPAVSGGANEQFF
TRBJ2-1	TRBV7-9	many	CASSSLRSNTDNEQFF
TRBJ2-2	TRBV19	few	CASSLQGAGELFF
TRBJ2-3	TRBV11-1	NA	CASSLLSSVGVWPDTQYF
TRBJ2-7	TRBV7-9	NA	CASSPPGDSYEQYF
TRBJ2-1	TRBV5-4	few	CASSSPQYEQFF
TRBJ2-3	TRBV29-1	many	CSVEGESSGPPGTQYF
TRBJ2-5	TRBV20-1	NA	CSAREPYSSRWGGETQYF
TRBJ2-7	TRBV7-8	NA	CASGYRALSYEQYF
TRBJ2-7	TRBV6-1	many	CASRAGTDGLEQYF
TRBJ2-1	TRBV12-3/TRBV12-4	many	CASSFGLEPEQFF
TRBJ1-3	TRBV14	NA	CASSLSGADSGNTIYF
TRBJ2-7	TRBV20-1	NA	CSAPGTNEQYF
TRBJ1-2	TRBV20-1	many	CSARSGGGHGYTF
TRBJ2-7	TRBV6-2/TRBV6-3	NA	CASSWGQGPSYEQYF
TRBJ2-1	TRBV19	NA	CASSIGLGDGNEQFF
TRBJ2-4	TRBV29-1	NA	CSVEDVQGYIQYF
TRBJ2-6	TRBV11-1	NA	CASSLARDSVLTF
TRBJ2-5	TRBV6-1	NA	CASRGTHPGFQETQYF
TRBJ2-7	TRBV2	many	CASSGDRRVSSYEQYF
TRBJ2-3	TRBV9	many	CASSVGGQGPDTQYF
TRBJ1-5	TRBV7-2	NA	CASSPVVSSNQPQHF
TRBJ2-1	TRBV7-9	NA	CSGFLYNEQFF
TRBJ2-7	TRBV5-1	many	CASSLDYYEQYF
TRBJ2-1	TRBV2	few	CASSHADSGSSYNEQFF
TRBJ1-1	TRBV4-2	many	CASSLDRNTEAFF
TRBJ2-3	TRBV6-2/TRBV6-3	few	CASSYFRPGAGQGATDTQYF
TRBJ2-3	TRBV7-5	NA	CISVPDWADLDTQYF
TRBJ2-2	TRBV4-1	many	CASSQDQGTGELFF
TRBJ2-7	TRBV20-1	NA	CSAQQGAVYEQYF
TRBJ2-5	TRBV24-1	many	CATSGGVAQETQYF
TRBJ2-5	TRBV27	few	CASSRLSGKETQYF
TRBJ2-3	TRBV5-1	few	CASGSITDTQYF
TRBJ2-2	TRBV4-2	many	CASSHTVQGANTGELFF
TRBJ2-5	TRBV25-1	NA	CASSEYEEETQYF
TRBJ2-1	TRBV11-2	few	CASSLTSRPGDEQFF
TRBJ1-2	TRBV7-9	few	CASSLVIEPYGYTF
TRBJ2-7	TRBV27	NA	CASSFLFGEAYEQYF
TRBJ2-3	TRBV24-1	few	CATSWGSPTTDTQYF
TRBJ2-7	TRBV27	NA	CTSSPIRLAGVHEQYF
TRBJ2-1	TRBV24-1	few	CATSDRQGNNEQFF
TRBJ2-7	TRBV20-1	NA	CSARGTGSLYEQYF
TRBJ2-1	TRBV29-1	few	CSGYGTPNLNEQFF
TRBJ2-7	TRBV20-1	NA	CSGTRDSLYEQYF
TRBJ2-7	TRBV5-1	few	CASSLGQGLNEQYF
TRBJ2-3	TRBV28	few	CASRAMDVTDTQYF
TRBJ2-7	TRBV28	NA	CASSLYSYEQYF
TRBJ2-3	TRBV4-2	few	CASSHKSQPPDTQYF
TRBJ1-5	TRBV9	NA	CASSVDGLGPQHF
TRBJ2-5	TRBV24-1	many	CATSDFSQKETQYF
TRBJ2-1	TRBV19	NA	CASSILPEGYNEQFF
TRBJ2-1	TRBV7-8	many	CASSPHPGLVLKVDEQFF
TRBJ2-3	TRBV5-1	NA	CASSSPPGGGASTDTQYF
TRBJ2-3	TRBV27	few	CASSSRRGALVAHTDTQYF
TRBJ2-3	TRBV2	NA	CASSGGAVDRGNPDTQYF
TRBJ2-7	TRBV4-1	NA	CASSQEYAGVSYEQYF
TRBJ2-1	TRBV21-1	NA	CASSKVGAYNEQFF